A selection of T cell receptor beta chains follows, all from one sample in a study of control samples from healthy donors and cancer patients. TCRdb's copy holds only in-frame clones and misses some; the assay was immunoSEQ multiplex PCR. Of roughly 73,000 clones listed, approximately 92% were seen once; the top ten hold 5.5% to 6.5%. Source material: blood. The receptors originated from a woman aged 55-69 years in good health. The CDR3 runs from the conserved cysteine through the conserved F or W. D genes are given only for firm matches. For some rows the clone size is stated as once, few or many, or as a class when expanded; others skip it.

cdr3_nt: TGTGCCAGTAGTATAGTGCGCACCGATCAGCCCCAGCATTTT; cdr3_aa: CASSIVRTDQPQHF; j_call: TRBJ1-5; v_call: TRBV19; clone_size: NA; d_call: NA
cdr3_nt: TGTGCCAGCTCACAGGGACAAGCCACCGGGGAGCTGTTTTTT; cdr3_aa: CASSQGQATGELFF; j_call: TRBJ2-2; v_call: TRBV18; clone_size: NA; d_call: NA
cdr3_nt: TGTGCCAGCAGCTTGAGGACAGGGGGCCTCACAGATACGCAGTATTTT; cdr3_aa: CASSLRTGGLTDTQYF; j_call: TRBJ2-3; v_call: TRBV5-4; clone_size: NA; d_call: TRBD1
cdr3_nt: TGTGCCAGCAGCTTAGGATCCCCAGTCAGCTATGGCTACACCTTC; cdr3_aa: CASSLGSPVSYGYTF; j_call: TRBJ1-2; v_call: TRBV7-9; clone_size: NA; d_call: NA
cdr3_nt: TGTGCCACCAGTGCAGGGGTCGGTGAAAAACTGTTTTTT; cdr3_aa: CATSAGVGEKLFF; j_call: TRBJ1-4; v_call: TRBV24-1; clone_size: NA; d_call: NA
cdr3_nt: TGTGCCAGTAGTGCCGGGACGGGCTATGGCTACACCTTC; cdr3_aa: CASSAGTGYGYTF; j_call: TRBJ1-2; v_call: TRBV19; clone_size: few; d_call: NA
cdr3_nt: TGTGCCACCCGCCTTACCCGGGGTACAACTAATGAAAAACTGTTTTTT; cdr3_aa: CATRLTRGTTNEKLFF; j_call: TRBJ1-4; v_call: TRBV6-6; clone_size: NA; d_call: NA
cdr3_nt: TGTGCCAGCTCGCTAGGAGGTGAAGCTTTCTTT; cdr3_aa: CASSLGGEAFF; j_call: TRBJ1-1; v_call: TRBV18; clone_size: NA; d_call: NA
cdr3_nt: TGTGCCAGCAGCGTAGAGCGGTTTCCTAACTATGGCTACACCTTC; cdr3_aa: CASSVERFPNYGYTF; j_call: TRBJ1-2; v_call: TRBV9; clone_size: once; d_call: NA
cdr3_nt: TGCGCCAGCAGTCAAACAAAGCGGGGAATCTATCAGCCCCAGCATTTT; cdr3_aa: CASSQTKRGIYQPQHF; j_call: TRBJ1-5; v_call: TRBV23-1; clone_size: once; d_call: NA
cdr3_nt: TGTGCCAGCAGCTTAGGGAGGGGGGAAAAACTGTTTTTT; cdr3_aa: CASSLGRGEKLFF; j_call: TRBJ1-4; v_call: TRBV11-2; clone_size: NA; d_call: NA
cdr3_nt: TGTGCCACCAGTGATTTCGCGCTGCCCAAATACTTC; cdr3_aa: CATSDFALPKYF; j_call: TRBJ2-5; v_call: TRBV24-1; clone_size: once; d_call: NA
cdr3_nt: TGTGCCAGCCAGACTAGCGGACTCTCTAGCACAGATACGCAGTATTTT; cdr3_aa: CASQTSGLSSTDTQYF; j_call: TRBJ2-3; v_call: TRBV7-9; clone_size: NA; d_call: TRBD2
cdr3_nt: TGTGCCAGCAGCCCCTACCCGGGACAGGGGGGAGAGACCCAGTACTTC; cdr3_aa: CASSPYPGQGGETQYF; j_call: TRBJ2-5; v_call: TRBV7-9; clone_size: once; d_call: TRBD1
cdr3_nt: TGTGCCACCAGTGACCCAGGGACTAGCGGGAGGCAGTTCTTC; cdr3_aa: CATSDPGTSGRQFF; j_call: TRBJ2-1; v_call: TRBV24-1; clone_size: NA; d_call: TRBD2
cdr3_nt: TGTGCCTGGAGTATAGGAACAGGGAATTCACCCCTCCACTTT; cdr3_aa: CAWSIGTGNSPLHF; j_call: TRBJ1-6; v_call: TRBV30; clone_size: NA; d_call: NA
cdr3_nt: TGTGCCAGCAGCTTGGTTCGGGGAGAGCAGTTCTTC; cdr3_aa: CASSLVRGEQFF; j_call: TRBJ2-1; v_call: TRBV5-4; clone_size: NA; d_call: NA
cdr3_nt: TGTGCCAGCAGAAGGGTATACGAGCAGTACTTC; cdr3_aa: CASRRVYEQYF; j_call: TRBJ2-7; v_call: TRBV2; clone_size: NA; d_call: NA
cdr3_nt: TGTGCCAGCAGCCAAGCCACCTACCCTGGCAATGAGCAGTTCTTC; cdr3_aa: CASSQATYPGNEQFF; j_call: TRBJ2-1; v_call: TRBV4-2; clone_size: NA; d_call: NA
cdr3_nt: TGCGCCAGCAGCCGACCCCAGGTAGACTCTGGAAACACCATATATTTT; cdr3_aa: CASSRPQVDSGNTIYF; j_call: TRBJ1-3; v_call: TRBV4-1; clone_size: NA; d_call: NA
cdr3_nt: TGTGCTAGCAGCCTTAACTCCCCGGAGACCCAGTACTTC; cdr3_aa: CASSLNSPETQYF; j_call: TRBJ2-5; v_call: TRBV7-7; clone_size: NA; d_call: NA
cdr3_nt: TGCGCCAGCAGCATTCGGACAAGGGAGACCCAGTACTTC; cdr3_aa: CASSIRTRETQYF; j_call: TRBJ2-5; v_call: TRBV5-1; clone_size: NA; d_call: NA
cdr3_nt: TGTGCCAGCAGCTCTGGACTAGCGGGTAGCACAGATACGCAGTATTTT; cdr3_aa: CASSSGLAGSTDTQYF; j_call: TRBJ2-3; v_call: TRBV7-2; clone_size: NA; d_call: TRBD2
cdr3_nt: TGTGCCAGCAGGCTACAGGGTGTCGTCGGAGAGACCCAGTACTTC; cdr3_aa: CASRLQGVVGETQYF; j_call: TRBJ2-5; v_call: TRBV6-5; clone_size: NA; d_call: NA
cdr3_nt: TGTGCCAGCAGTTACGGGGAAAACTATGGCTACACCTTC; cdr3_aa: CASSYGENYGYTF; j_call: TRBJ1-2; v_call: TRBV6-6; clone_size: NA; d_call: NA
cdr3_nt: TGTGCCTGGAGTGCTCGTCAGTTAGGGGGTACCTACAATGAGCAGTTCTTC; cdr3_aa: CAWSARQLGGTYNEQFF; j_call: TRBJ2-1; v_call: TRBV30; clone_size: NA; d_call: NA
cdr3_nt: TGTGCCTGGAGTGTCCAACCCCGGGACACTGAAGCTTTCTTT; cdr3_aa: CAWSVQPRDTEAFF; j_call: TRBJ1-1; v_call: TRBV30; clone_size: NA; d_call: NA
cdr3_nt: TGTGCCAGCAGCAAAGACGGTGGAAGCATGAACACTGAAGCTTTCTTT; cdr3_aa: CASSKDGGSMNTEAFF; j_call: TRBJ1-1; v_call: TRBV4-2; clone_size: once; d_call: NA
cdr3_nt: TGTGCCAGCAGTGAAGCAACAGCTCAGCCCCAGCATTTT; cdr3_aa: CASSEATAQPQHF; j_call: TRBJ1-5; v_call: TRBV6-1; clone_size: NA; d_call: NA
cdr3_nt: TGCGCCAGCAGTCAATGGTACCCAGCGGGAGAGGACGAGCAGTACTTC; cdr3_aa: CASSQWYPAGEDEQYF; j_call: TRBJ2-7; v_call: TRBV23-1; clone_size: NA; d_call: TRBD2
cdr3_nt: TGTGCCAGCAGCTTAGACGGGAGTTATCGCGAGCAGTTCTTC; cdr3_aa: CASSLDGSYREQFF; j_call: TRBJ2-1; v_call: TRBV11-1; clone_size: NA; d_call: NA
cdr3_nt: TGTGCCAGTAGTAAGGGATGGGTGAACACTGAAGCTTTCTTT; cdr3_aa: CASSKGWVNTEAFF; j_call: TRBJ1-1; v_call: TRBV19; clone_size: NA; d_call: NA
cdr3_nt: TGTGCCTGGAGTACTCGGACAGGGAACTATGGCTACACCTTC; cdr3_aa: CAWSTRTGNYGYTF; j_call: TRBJ1-2; v_call: TRBV30; clone_size: once; d_call: TRBD1
cdr3_nt: TGTGCCAGCAGCTTGTCCAGGGTGACAGATACGCAGTATTTT; cdr3_aa: CASSLSRVTDTQYF; j_call: TRBJ2-3; v_call: TRBV5-6; clone_size: once; d_call: NA
cdr3_nt: TGTGCCAGCAGTTTGAGGTACTCCGATACGCAGTATTTT; cdr3_aa: CASSLRYSDTQYF; j_call: TRBJ2-3; v_call: TRBV28; clone_size: NA; d_call: NA
cdr3_nt: TGTGCCAGTAGTATAGTAATTGGGGAGCTGTTTTTT; cdr3_aa: CASSIVIGELFF; j_call: TRBJ2-2; v_call: TRBV19; clone_size: NA; d_call: NA
cdr3_nt: TGTGCCAGCAGTTCCGCATACGAGCAGTACTTC; cdr3_aa: CASSSAYEQYF; j_call: TRBJ2-7; v_call: TRBV6-5; clone_size: NA; d_call: NA
cdr3_nt: TGTGCCTGGAGCGTTGTAAAACAAAACTATGGCTACACCTTC; cdr3_aa: CAWSVVKQNYGYTF; j_call: TRBJ1-2; v_call: TRBV30; clone_size: NA; d_call: NA
cdr3_nt: TGTGCCAGCAGTGAAGGTCAAGGGGTTGGTGGCTACACCTTC; cdr3_aa: CASSEGQGVGGYTF; j_call: TRBJ1-2; v_call: TRBV6-1; clone_size: NA; d_call: NA
cdr3_nt: TGTGCCAGCGGCTTCGGGCGAGGTGGCTACACCTTC; cdr3_aa: CASGFGRGGYTF; j_call: TRBJ1-2; v_call: TRBV28; clone_size: NA; d_call: NA
cdr3_nt: TGTGCCAGCAGTCCAAAGGGCGGAGCCAAATACGAGCAGTACTTC; cdr3_aa: CASSPKGGAKYEQYF; j_call: TRBJ2-7; v_call: TRBV7-9; clone_size: NA; d_call: NA
cdr3_nt: TGTGCCAGCAGCCCCCGGGTTGGTCCAGAGACCCAGTACTTC; cdr3_aa: CASSPRVGPETQYF; j_call: TRBJ2-5; v_call: TRBV11-2; clone_size: NA; d_call: NA
cdr3_nt: TGTGCCAGTAGTATAGACACAGGGGTACTAGGTTTCAATGAGCAGTTCTTC; cdr3_aa: CASSIDTGVLGFNEQFF; j_call: TRBJ2-1; v_call: TRBV19; clone_size: NA; d_call: TRBD1
cdr3_nt: TGTGCCAGCAGCGTAGACGGGTCTAATCGGCCCCAGCATTTT; cdr3_aa: CASSVDGSNRPQHF; j_call: TRBJ1-5; v_call: TRBV9; clone_size: NA; d_call: NA
cdr3_nt: TGCGCCAGCAGCATAGCGGGAGGACCCCCAGATACGCAGTATTTT; cdr3_aa: CASSIAGGPPDTQYF; j_call: TRBJ2-3; v_call: TRBV5-1; clone_size: NA; d_call: TRBD2
cdr3_nt: TGTGCCAGCATCTCAGCGGGAGGAGCGGAGACCCAGTACTTC; cdr3_aa: CASISAGGAETQYF; j_call: TRBJ2-5; v_call: TRBV28; clone_size: NA; d_call: TRBD2
cdr3_nt: TGTGCCTGGAGTGGCGATACGACAGGGAACCTCTACGAGCAGTACTTC; cdr3_aa: CAWSGDTTGNLYEQYF; j_call: TRBJ2-7; v_call: TRBV30; clone_size: NA; d_call: TRBD1
cdr3_nt: TGTGCCAGCAGTAGACAGGGGGGGTCGTACTATGGCTACACCTTC; cdr3_aa: CASSRQGGSYYGYTF; j_call: TRBJ1-2; v_call: TRBV6-5; clone_size: NA; d_call: TRBD1